Only a few counts were recorded for the clone carrying this TCR beta chain. This record comes from a study of shared clonotypes between healthy human individuals. Some 30,000 T cell genomes (about 210 ng DNA) went into each sorted-subset replicate. Per the study methods: Quality scores were absent from the junction-only immunoSEQ sequences, so filtering differed. Only in-frame clones appear in the TCRdb table, and some are missing; sequencing was by immunoSEQ multiplex PCR. V and J calls and clone size are those listed in that table; D and trimming were worked out from the DNA. The sample carries roughly 2.6 million clones, around nine tenths recorded once. The donors were adults (healthy and HIV-negative) with no recent acute infections or vaccinations. V shed 4 bases and J 4 bases; nucleotides not matched to a gene: 7. The CDR3 covers 14 residues. Germline CDR1 SGHNT, CDR2 YYREEE (reference sequence).

This TCR was recovered from a man aged 18 to 30 in good health. This chain joins TRBV5-4 and TRBJ1-1, with TRBD1 identical over 7 bases. Material for sequencing was naive CD4+ T cells sorted from blood. The subset is: CD45RA+ positively selected. CDR3 sequence: CASSPRGVGTEAFF. The CDR3 DNA sequence: TGTGCCAGCAGCCCCAGGGGGGTCGGCACTGAAGCTTTCTTT.